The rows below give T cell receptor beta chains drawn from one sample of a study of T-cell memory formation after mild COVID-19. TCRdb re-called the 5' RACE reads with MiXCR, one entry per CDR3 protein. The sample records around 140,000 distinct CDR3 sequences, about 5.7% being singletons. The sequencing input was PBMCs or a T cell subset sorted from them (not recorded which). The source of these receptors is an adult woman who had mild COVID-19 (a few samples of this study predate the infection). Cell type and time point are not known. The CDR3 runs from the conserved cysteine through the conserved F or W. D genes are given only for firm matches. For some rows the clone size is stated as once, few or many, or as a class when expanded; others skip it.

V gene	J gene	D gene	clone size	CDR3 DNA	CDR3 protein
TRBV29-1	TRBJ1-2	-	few	TGCAGCGTCCTCAGGCTGAATGGCTACACCTTC	CSVLRLNGYTF
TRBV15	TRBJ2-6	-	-	TGTGCCACCAGCAGAGACAGGGTCTCTGGGGCCAACGTCCTGACTTTC	CATSRDRVSGANVLTF
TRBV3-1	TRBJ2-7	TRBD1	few	TGTGCCAGCAGCCAACCTGGACAGGGAAGCTCCTACGAGCAGTACTTC	CASSQPGQGSSYEQYF
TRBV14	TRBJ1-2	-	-	TGTGCCAGCAGCACACATAGTAACTATGGCTACACCTTC	CASSTHSNYGYTF
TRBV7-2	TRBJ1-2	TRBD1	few	TGTGCCAGCAGCTGGGATCGGACAGGGATCTATGGCTACACCTTC	CASSWDRTGIYGYTF
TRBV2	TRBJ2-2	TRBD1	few	TGTGCCAGCAGTGACCGGGGACAGAGGGCCGGGGAGCTGTTTTTT	CASSDRGQRAGELFF
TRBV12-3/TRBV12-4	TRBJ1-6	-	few	TGTGCCAGCAGTTTAAAAGGGGCTTATAATTCACCCCTCCACTTT	CASSLKGAYNSPLHF
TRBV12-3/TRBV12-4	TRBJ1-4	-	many	TGTGCCAGCAGTCCTAGGACGGGGAGAGCGGGTGAAAAACTGTTTTTT	CASSPRTGRAGEKLFF
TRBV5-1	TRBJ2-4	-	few	TGCGCCAGCAGCTTAAGGGATTCGGACATTCAGTACTTC	CASSLRDSDIQYF
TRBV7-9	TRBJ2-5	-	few	TGTGCCAGCAGCTCTCGTAGAGGTTCAGGGACGAAAGAGACCCAGTACTTC	CASSSRRGSGTKETQYF
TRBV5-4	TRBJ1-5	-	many	TGTGCCAGCAGCTTGGGGCAGGACAGCAATCAGCCCCAGCATTTT	CASSLGQDSNQPQHF
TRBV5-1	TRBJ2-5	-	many	TGCGCCAGCAGCTTGGTCGGCCAGGACGGAGAGACCCAGTACTTC	CASSLVGQDGETQYF
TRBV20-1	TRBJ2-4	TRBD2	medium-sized	TGCAGTGCTAGAGGGACTAGCGGGAAGGAGGGAAGCATTCAGTACTTC	CSARGTSGKEGSIQYF
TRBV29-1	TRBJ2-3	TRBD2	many	TGCAGCGTAGGATATGGGGCTAGCGGATCAGATACGCAGTATTTT	CSVGYGASGSDTQYF
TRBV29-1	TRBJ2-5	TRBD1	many	TGCAGCGTAGGCACAGGGGGGGAGACCCAGTACTTC	CSVGTGGETQYF
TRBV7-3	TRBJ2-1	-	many	TGTGCCAGCAGCTTCGAGGGAAGCTCCTACAATGAGCAGTTCTTC	CASSFEGSSYNEQFF
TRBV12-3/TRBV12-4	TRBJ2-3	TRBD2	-	TGTGCCAGCAGTTTGCGGGGGGGCCTGGTAAGCACAGATACGCAGTATTTT	CASSLRGGLVSTDTQYF
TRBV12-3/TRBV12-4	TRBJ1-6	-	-	TGTGCCAGCAAAGAGGGGATATACAATTCACCCCTCCACTTT	CASKEGIYNSPLHF
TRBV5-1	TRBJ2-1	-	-	TGCGCCAGCAGCTTGGGAGGCGCAGACAATGAGCAGTTCTTC	CASSLGGADNEQFF
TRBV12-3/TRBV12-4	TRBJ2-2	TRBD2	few	TGTGCCAGCAGCGGGGGGGTTGGGAACACCGGGGAGCTGTTTTTT	CASSGGVGNTGELFF
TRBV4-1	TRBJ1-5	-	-	TGCGCCAGCAGCCGCGGGTCTTCAGGCGGGAATCAGCCCCAGCATTTT	CASSRGSSGGNQPQHF
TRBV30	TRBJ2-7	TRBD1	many	TGTGCCTGGCGGGACAGCTCCTACGAGCAGTACTTC	CAWRDSSYEQYF
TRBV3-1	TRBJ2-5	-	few	TGTGCCAGCAGAAGGGCGGAGACCCAGTACTTC	CASRRAETQYF
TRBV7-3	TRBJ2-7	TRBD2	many	TGTGCCAGCAGCTTAATGCGGGGGGGCTACGAGCAGTACTTC	CASSLMRGGYEQYF
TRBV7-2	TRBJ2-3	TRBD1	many	TGTGCCAGCAGCTTAGGTGGGACAGGGCCAGATACGCAGTATTTT	CASSLGGTGPDTQYF
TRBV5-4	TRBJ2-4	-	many	TGTGCCAGCAGCTTACCTGGGGATAGGGCCAAAAACATTCAGTACTTC	CASSLPGDRAKNIQYF